This T cell receptor (beta chain) came from a study of blood T cell repertoires in COVID-19. About the research overall: PBMCs, B-cell-depleted T cells, or T cells provided the cDNA or gDNA that made up the material.

Under the authors' procedure: Researchers report that nucleated cell counts were estimated from reference gene primer amplification. The assay was immunoSEQ multiplex PCR, and TCRdb's table has in-frame clones only and misses some. From that table come the V and J calls and clone size; the DNA was used to work out D and trimming. This sample has 250,000 to 300,000 clones, with approximately 91% found just once. Germline CDR1 is SGHRS and CDR2 is YFSETQ. The CDR3 extends over 15 amino acids. J lost 7 bases, V lost 1 base, and 7 bases had no gene match. Participants were aged roughly 18 to 95 years, lived in over 20 US areas, and enrolled virtually. This clone was recorded once.

The chain carries TRBV5-1 and TRBJ2-2, with 7 bases lining up with TRBD1. Sequencing was performed on PBMCs or T cells enriched from blood (not recorded which). The TCR comes from a middle-aged woman with acute COVID-19. The chain's CDR3 is CASSLTTGLVGELFF. DNA of the CDR3: TGCGCCAGCAGCTTGACGACAGGGTTGGTCGGGGAGCTGTTTTTT. The complete variable domain, with remaining parts taken from reference TRBV5-1 and TRBJ2-2, reads KAGVTQTPRYLIKTRGQQVTLSCSPISGHRSVSWYQQTPGQGLQFLFEYFSETQRNKGNFPGRFSGRQFSNSRSEMNVSTLELGDSALYLCASSLTTGLVGELFFGEGSRLTVL.